This TCR beta chain is drawn from a study of tumor-infiltrating lymphocytes in primary liver carcinoma. Regarding the study as a whole: Relative to blood, tumors carried a significantly larger fraction of the repertoire in their top 250 clones (p = 0.039). Researchers did not compare CD4+ and CD8+ repertoires, as samples were bulk unsorted.

Starting material of 400 to 600 ng total RNA yielded TCR beta cDNA via a constant-region primer. Modified slightly, ARM-PCR produced TCR beta libraries over three nested multiplex PCR rounds. The first two PCR rounds used TRBV1-TRBV30 primers with a Cbeta primer, approximately 10 cycles each. TCRdb reprocessed the multiplex PCR reads via MiXCR and lists one record per CDR3 protein. The sample includes about 320,000 distinct CDR3 sequences, about 50% of them seen just once. This clonotype was seen a few times. The target antigen is unknown. One base away lies a much larger clone, so this may be a sequencing read error. No conserved phenylalanine or tryptophan is present at the end of the CDR3, so a read error is the likely explanation. The blood RNA (from unsorted whole blood) was obtained, and germline DNA was also extracted. The CDR3 is made up of 15 amino acids. Trimming removed 2 bases from V and 0 bases from J, with 12 bases in between. In germline, CDR1 is SQVTM, CDR2 ANQGSEA.

This TCR was recovered from a woman aged 25 to 39 with primary liver carcinoma and hepatitis B virus infection. The V and J genes are TRBV29-1 and TRBJ2-3; D may be TRBD1 or TRBD2 (5 bases each). Sequenced: peripheral blood. The CDR3 region is CSVESWGSSTDTQYS. In nucleotides, the CDR3 is TGCAGCGTTGAAAGTTGGGGGTCTAGCACAGATACGCAGTATTCT.